Below are 32 T cell receptor beta chains sequenced from a single sample in a study of Graves' ophthalmopathy and Graves' hyperthyroidism. For repertoire sequencing, the TCR beta CDR3 regions were amplified from RNA transcripts. Scientists carried out first-round RT-PCR using HTBI primers and then a second-round multiplex PCR. TCRdb redid the calling of the multiplex PCR reads with MiXCR, one entry per CDR3 protein. Among a few hundred thousand distinct CDR3 sequences listed, 20% to 25% were seen once. The specimen was peripheral blood. Receptor source: a woman in her late teens or twenties with stable Graves' hyperthyroidism.

This clonotype was counted ten times or more. The CDR3 here is CASSLGYNTEAFF. CDR3 nucleotide sequence: TGTGCCAGCAGCTTAGGATACAACACTGAAGCTTTCTTT. This chain uses TRBV11-2 with TRBJ1-1; D ambiguous. This CDR3 comprises 13 residues. Between the trimmed V and J ends, which lost 1 base and 2 bases, there was a span of 5 bases. Looked up from germline, CDR1 is SGHAT and CDR2 is FQNNGV. The full variable domain, in which reference TRBV11-2 and TRBJ1-1 provide the parts outside the CDR3, is EAGVAQSPRYKIIEKRQSVAFWCNPISGHATLYWYQQILGQGPKLLIQFQNNGVVDDSQLPKDRFSAERLKGVDSTLKIQPAKLEDSAVYLCASSLGYNTEAFFGQGTRLTVV.

The table lists this clonotype with many counts. The chain has TRBV5-6 and TRBJ2-7; TRBD2 matches 7 bases. The trim removed 4 bases at V and 4 bases at J, leaving 8 bases unmatched. Per the germline V gene, CDR1 is SGHDT and CDR2 is YYEEEE. The CDR3 has 14 amino acids. CDR3 nucleotide sequence: TGTGCCAGCAGCCTGCCGGGAGGTGGGTACGAGCAGTACTTC. Its protein product is CASSLPGGGYEQYF.

This clonotype was counted at least ten times. V gene TRBV7-2 combines with J gene TRBJ2-7; D assignment may be TRBD1 or TRBD2 (7 bases each). The V end was cut by 8 bases, the J end by 6 bases, with 26 bases between. This CDR3 has 16 amino acids. Germline V gene sequence: CDR1 SGHTA, CDR2 FQGNSA. Written as DNA, the CDR3 is TGTGCCAGCCAGACCGGGCTAGCGGACAGGAGGAGCGAGCAGTACTTC. Residues: CASQTGLADRRSEQYF.

This clonotype was counted many times. The chain combines TRBV28 with TRBJ2-7, with D uncertain. Trimming cost V 2 bases and J 3 bases, with 11 bases left between them. The CDR3 is made up of 14 amino acids. Germline V gene sequence: CDR1 MDHEN, CDR2 SYDVKM. CDR3 nucleotide sequence: TGTGCCAGCAGTTTACTAACCCACTACTACGAGCAGTACTTC. It codes for CASSLLTHYYEQYF.

In this sample, this clonotype turned up many times. The V and J genes are TRBV20-1 and TRBJ2-2; D unclear. Deletions cut 6 bases from V and 6 bases from J, with 11 bases between. CDR1 is DFQATT and CDR2 is SNEGSKA in the germline V gene (reference sequence). The CDR3 covers 12 residues. The CDR3 protein is CSAERSPGELFF. CDR3 nucleotide sequence: TGCAGTGCCGAGAGGAGCCCCGGGGAGCTGTTTTTT.

The table lists this clonotype with many counts. The chain recombines TRBV29-1 with TRBJ2-5; D tentatively reads TRBD1 or TRBD2 (5 bases each). The CDR3 has 13 amino acids. The V gene's germline CDR1 is SQVTM and CDR2 ANQGSEA. Trimming pared 0 bases from V and 4 bases from J, leaving 9 bases between. The CDR3 DNA follows: TGCAGCGTTGAAGATGGGACCGCAGAGACCCAGTACTTC. Residues: CSVEDGTAETQYF. Full variable domain (missing parts from reference TRBV29-1 and TRBJ2-5): SAVISQKPSRDICQRGTSLTIQCQVDSQVTMMFWYRQQPGQSLTLIATANQGSEATYESGFVIDKFPISRPNLTFSTLTVSNMSPEDSSIYLCSVEDGTAETQYFGPGTRLLVL.

There are many counts of this clonotype. This chain links TRBV3-1 with TRBJ1-6, with D uncertain. The V gene's germline CDR1 is LGHDT and CDR2 YNNKEL (reference sequence). V lost 3 bases to trimming and J lost 8 bases, with 8 bases between them. The CDR3 spans 13 residues. CDR3 in amino acids: CASSQDGDSPLHF. The DNA of the CDR3 is TGTGCCAGCAGCCAGGATGGGGATTCACCCCTCCACTTT.

The sample holds many counts of this clonotype. V is TRBV6-2 or TRBV6-3 and J is TRBJ1-2; possibly TRBD1 for D (5 bases). The germline V and J ends were trimmed by 2 bases and 6 bases, with 13 bases remaining between them. The CDR3 sequence is 14 residues long. CDR1 MNHEY and CDR2 SVGEGT come from the germline V gene. The CDR3 here is CASSYRLGGDGYTF. The CDR3 DNA reads TGTGCCAGCAGTTACCGTTTGGGAGGGGATGGCTACACCTTC.

This clonotype was counted at least ten times. The rearrangement links TRBV24-1 to TRBJ2-5, with a weak D call TRBD2 (6 bases). Germline V gene sequence: CDR1 KGHDR, CDR2 SFDVKD. This CDR3 region has 14 residues. V dropped 5 bases and J dropped 1 base, with 10 bases sitting between them. In nucleotides, the CDR3 is TGTGCCACCAGTGGGGCTAGCGTCCAAGAGACCCAGTACTTC. As protein: CATSGASVQETQYF.

This clonotype appeared many times. The genes are TRBV6-2 or TRBV6-3 and TRBJ1-1, with unresolved D. V dropped 5 bases and J dropped 3 bases, with 10 bases sitting between them. Germline V lookup: CDR1 MNHEY, CDR2 SVGEGT. CDR3 length: 13 residues. In nucleotides, the CDR3 is TGTGCCAGCAGTCGCCAGAGTCACACTGAAGCTTTCTTT. This sequence encodes CASSRQSHTEAFF.

This clonotype appeared a few times. The rearrangement joins TRBV12-3 or TRBV12-4 to TRBJ1-1, with 9 bases lining up with TRBD1. V shed 6 bases and J 1 base; nucleotides not matched to a gene: 3. The CDR3 is 14 amino acids. The DNA for the CDR3 is TGTGCCAGCAGCTGGGACAGGGCGAACACTGAAGCTTTCTTT. Encoded protein: CASSWDRANTEAFF.

The sample holds many counts of this clonotype. The V and J genes are TRBV2 and TRBJ2-5; perhaps TRBD2 as D (6 bases). The CDR3 spans 12 residues. Per the germline V gene, CDR1 is SNHLY and CDR2 is FYNNEI. Trimming shortened V by 8 bases and J by 2 bases, and 9 bases separated the two germline ends. The CDR3 protein is CASDRGQETQYF. In DNA form, the CDR3 reads TGTGCCAGCGACCGGGGGCAAGAGACCCAGTACTTC.

This clonotype was counted only a few times. The junction and the germline gene differ at one end; a read error may be behind it. V gene TRBV11-1 combines with J gene TRBJ1-1, with D unclear. CDR1 SGHAT and CDR2 FQDESV come from the germline V gene (reference sequence). The CDR3 totals 16 residues. In DNA, the CDR3 is TGTGCCAGCAGCCCTACCGGTTCGGTTATGAACGCTGAAGCTTTCTTT. Its translation: CASSPTGSVMNAEAFF.

This clonotype occurred many times. DNA for the CDR3: TGCGCCAGCAGCTTGGAATTAGGCACTGAAGCTTTCTTT. It is translated as CASSLELGTEAFF. The chain couples TRBV5-1 to TRBJ1-1; D unresolved. From germline, CDR1 is SGHRS and CDR2 YFSETQ. This CDR3 comprises 13 residues. V lost 0 bases and J 4 bases, leaving 7 bases between the germline ends.

The genes are TRBV9 and TRBJ2-5, with D perhaps matching TRBD1 (6 bases). The CDR3 runs 14 residues. The V gene's germline CDR1 is SGDLS and CDR2 YYNGEE. V dropped 0 bases and J dropped 7 bases, with 13 bases sitting between them. This chain's CDR3 is CASSVDRDKRTQYF. CDR3 coding DNA: TGTGCCAGCAGCGTAGACAGGGACAAGAGGACCCAGTACTTC. Filled out from reference TRBV9 and TRBJ2-5, the complete variable domain reads DSGVTQTPKHLITATGQRVTLRCSPRSGDLSVYWYQQSLDQGLQFLIQYYNGEERAKGNILERFSAQQFPDLHSELNLSSLELGDSALYFCASSVDRDKRTQYFGPGTRLLVL.

This clonotype was observed many times. The gene calls are TRBV7-3 and TRBJ2-7, with unresolved D. V was trimmed by 1 base and J by 2 bases, leaving 6 bases between them. This CDR3 has 13 residues. The germline V gene encodes CDR1 SGHTA and CDR2 FQGTGA. The CDR3 region has the DNA TGTGCCAGCAGCTTAAGGGATCCCTACGAGCAGTACTTC. Residues: CASSLRDPYEQYF.

This clonotype was recorded many times. The genes are TRBV20-1 and TRBJ2-7; 7 positions agree with TRBD2. Per the germline V gene, CDR1 is DFQATT and CDR2 is SNEGSKA (reference sequence). The ends lost 1 base at V and 5 bases at J; junction bases unmatched: 8. The CDR3 has 14 residues. CDR3 sequence: CSARGWTSFDEQYF. The CDR3 nucleotides read TGCAGTGCTAGAGGTTGGACTAGTTTCGACGAGCAGTACTTC.

V gene TRBV24-1 combines with J gene TRBJ2-5; tentatively, D is TRBD1 (6 bases). Between the trimmed V and J ends, which lost 2 bases and 4 bases, there was a span of 16 bases. The CDR3 extends over 16 amino acids. CDR1 and CDR2 (germline): KGHDR, SFDVKD. The CDR3 DNA sequence: TGTGCCACCAGTGATTCATCGGGACAAGCAAGAGAGACCCAGTACTTC. Its translation: CATSDSSGQARETQYF.

This clonotype showed up many times. V gene TRBV27 combines with J gene TRBJ2-7; D is possibly TRBD2 (6 bases). The CDR3 spans 13 residues. Trimming removed 8 bases at V and 3 bases at J, with 14 bases between. Germline V gene data show CDR1 as MNHEY and CDR2 as SMNVEV (reference sequence). CDR3 sequence (DNA): TGTGCCAGCGGACCGGGACTCATCTACGAGCAGTACTTC. Amino acids: CASGPGLIYEQYF.

The chain has TRBV11-2 and TRBJ1-2; 9 bases match TRBD1. V was clipped by 0 bases and J by 7 bases; unmatched bases: 6. The CDR3 has 15 amino acids. Germline CDR1 is SGHAT and CDR2 is FQNNGV. The CDR3 loop is CASSLDIQGAGGYTF. In DNA, the CDR3 is TGTGCCAGCAGCTTAGATATACAGGGGGCAGGTGGCTACACCTTC.

The chain has TRBV12-3 or TRBV12-4 and TRBJ1-1, with TRBD1 as a possible D gene (5 bases). V was pared by 4 bases and J by 11 bases, with 20 bases between. CDR3 length equals 14 residues. CDR3 in amino acids: CASSSWDGRDEAFF. The CDR3 DNA is TGTGCCAGCAGTTCCTGGGACGGACGCGATGAGGCTTTCTTT.

This clonotype was counted at least ten times. Being one base from a much bigger clone, this may be a read error. The chain joins TRBV9 to TRBJ2-7, with a possible D match to TRBD2 (6 bases). The CDR3 has 18 residues. Trimming took off 3 bases at V and 0 bases at J, with 22 bases between the two ends. Germline assignment: CDR1 SGDLS and CDR2 YYNGEE. CDR3 DNA sequence: TGTGCCAGCAGCGATCGACTAGTGGGAGGTCCCTCCTCCTACGAGCAGTACTTC. Translation gives CASSDRLVGGPSSYEQYF.

Many counts were recorded for this clonotype. V is TRBV6-5 and J is TRBJ1-1, with 8 positions matching TRBD1. CDR1 is MNHEY and CDR2 is SVGAGI in the germline V gene. The CDR3 has 14 residues. The ends lost 6 bases at V and 4 bases at J; junction bases unmatched: 7. The CDR3 bases are TGTGCCAGCAGAACGACAGGGGTAGGCACTGAAGCTTTCTTT. Translating gives CASRTTGVGTEAFF.

The rearrangement uses TRBV29-1 and TRBJ2-7; D is undetermined. CDR1 is SQVTM and CDR2 is ANQGSEA in the germline V gene. The CDR3 runs to 13 residues. Between the trimmed V and J ends, which lost 4 bases and 1 base, there was a span of 11 bases. The CDR3 is CSVARQNSYEQYF. DNA for the CDR3: TGCAGCGTTGCGCGGCAAAATTCCTACGAGCAGTACTTC.

At least ten counts were recorded for this clonotype. The gene calls are TRBV28 and TRBJ2-5, with 8 bases that match TRBD1. Germline V gene lookup returns CDR1 MDHEN and CDR2 SYDVKM. The trim removed 2 bases at V and 0 bases at J, leaving 11 bases unmatched. The CDR3 has 18 residues. The CDR3 region is CASSLGTGPKLYQETQYF. In DNA, the CDR3 is TGTGCCAGCAGTTTAGGGACAGGACCGAAACTGTACCAAGAGACCCAGTACTTC.

This chain connects TRBV19 to TRBJ2-5, with a weak D call TRBD2 (5 bases). The germline V and J ends were trimmed by 5 bases and 5 bases, with 18 bases remaining between them. The germline V gene has CDR1 LNHDA and CDR2 SQIVND (reference sequence). The CDR3 runs 15 residues. In nucleotides, the CDR3 is TGTGCCAGTAGTGACTATGACGGCGTCGGGGAGACCCAGTACTTC. Its protein product is CASSDYDGVGETQYF.

This clonotype was detected ten times or more. This chain links TRBV12-3 or TRBV12-4 with TRBJ2-1, with 10 bases lining up with TRBD2. The V gene end was trimmed by 6 bases and the J gene end by 6 bases; junction bases not matched to a gene: 2. The CDR3 length is 13 residues. The CDR3 here is CASRRLAGNEQFF. For the CDR3, the DNA is TGTGCCAGCAGACGACTAGCGGGCAATGAGCAGTTCTTC.

The chain is built from TRBV11-2 and TRBJ2-7; 11 bases match TRBD2. Trimming at V came to 5 bases and at J to 3 bases, leaving 12 bases not matched to a gene. Germline-derived CDR1 and CDR2 are SGHAT and FQNNGV. The CDR3 loop spans 17 amino acids. CDR3 in DNA: TGTGCCAGCAGCCTGGGACTAGCGGTTCTCCCTGACTACGAGCAGTACTTC. It yields the protein CASSLGLAVLPDYEQYF.

This clonotype showed up many times. The chain has TRBV6-2 or TRBV6-3 and TRBJ1-1; D remains unclear. Germline assignment: CDR1 MNHEY and CDR2 SVGEGT. Trimming left V 3 bases short and J 2 bases short, with 10 bases between. This CDR3 has 14 residues. For the CDR3, the DNA is TGTGCCAGCAGTTATCGGGTCGAAAACACTGAAGCTTTCTTT. As protein: CASSYRVENTEAFF.

The table lists this clonotype with many counts. This chain links TRBV6-2 or TRBV6-3 with TRBJ1-1; possible D gene TRBD1, 6 bases. Trimming cost V 2 bases and J 6 bases, with 16 bases left between them. The CDR3 is 15 residues long. CDR1 and CDR2 from the germline V gene are MNHEY and SVGEGT. For the CDR3, the DNA is TGTGCCAGCAGTTACGGGCCGGGACACCGACCTGAAGCTTTCTTT. Protein product: CASSYGPGHRPEAFF.

There are many counts of this clonotype. The gene calls are TRBV19 and TRBJ2-7, with TRBD1 as a possible D gene (6 bases). The V gene's germline CDR1 is LNHDA and CDR2 SQIVND (reference sequence). This CDR3 is 13 amino acids long. V lost 9 bases and J 2 bases, leaving 14 bases between the germline ends. The CDR3 is CASSRGPTYEQYF. CDR3 nucleotides: TGTGCCAGCTCCAGGGGTCCAACCTACGAGCAGTACTTC.

CDR3 sequence (DNA): TGCGCCAGCAGCCAGGGACTAGCGGGGGCCTCCAGCGAGACCCAGTACTTC. Amino acids: CASSQGLAGASSETQYF. V gene TRBV5-1 combines with J gene TRBJ2-5; 14 positions agree with TRBD2. The CDR3 is 17 residues long. Per the germline V gene, CDR1 is SGHRS and CDR2 is YFSETQ. The ends lost 4 bases at V and 5 bases at J; junction bases unmatched: 10.